This TCR beta chain derives from a study of blood T cell repertoires in COVID-19. About the research overall: The origin of the acute and convalescent COVID-19 samples was the United States, Italy and Spain. Nucleic acid was either cDNA or gDNA, and it came from T cells, B-cell-depleted T cells, or PBMCs.

Looked up from germline, CDR1 is SGDLS and CDR2 is YYNGEE. The CDR3 extends over 13 amino acids. V dropped 7 bases and J dropped 4 bases, with 12 bases sitting between them. The authors' processing: From reference gene primer amplification, estimates of nucleated cell counts were derived. This table comes from immunoSEQ multiplex PCR, and its TCRdb copy is limited to in-frame clones, with some not included. That table is the source of V, J and clone size, and D and trimming were worked out from the DNA. The sample includes about 270,000 clones, approximately 85% seen only once; the top ten take approximately 10%.

Specimen: peripheral blood. The receptor was isolated from a woman in her sixties or seventies with acute or convalescent COVID-19. The chain links TRBV9 to TRBJ2-1; the D gene is possibly TRBD1 (6 bases). DNA of the CDR3: TGTGCCAGCGGGGGCGGACCTTACAATGAGCAGTTCTTC. This sequence encodes CASGGGPYNEQFF.